What follows are 6 T cell receptor beta chains derived from one specimen sequenced in a study of response to subunit inactivated influenza vaccine. TCRdb passed the RT-PCR reads through MiXCR, listing each CDR3 protein once. The sample holds hundreds of thousands of distinct CDR3 sequences, more than 15% seen once. The sequenced sample was CD4+ T cells sorted from PBMCs, obtained roughly 24 months after vaccination. These receptors were obtained from a man between 50 and 75 years old who received an inactivated influenza vaccine.

The genes are TRBV11-2 and TRBJ2-1; D gene uncertain. The CDR3 runs 15 residues. Trimming cost V 5 bases and J 5 bases, with 16 bases left between them. CDR1 SGHAT and CDR2 FQNNGV come from the germline V gene. The CDR3 region has the DNA TGTGCCAGCAGCGCAAGCAGGACCTATAACAATGAGCAGTTCTTC. It translates to CASSASRTYNNEQFF. Using reference TRBV11-2 and TRBJ2-1 for the parts outside the CDR3, the full variable domain is EAGVAQSPRYKIIEKRQSVAFWCNPISGHATLYWYQQILGQGPKLLIQFQNNGVVDDSQLPKDRFSAERLKGVDSTLKIQPAKLEDSAVYLCASSASRTYNNEQFFGPGTRLTVL.

This rearrangement joins TRBV13 to TRBJ2-7; TRBD1 aligns across 11 bases. The CDR3 has 16 residues. Trimming at V came to 5 bases and at J to 5 bases, leaving 11 bases not matched to a gene. In germline, CDR1 is PRHDT, CDR2 FYEKMQ (reference sequence). CDR3 sequence reads: CASSTHRTGGENEQYF. The CDR3 DNA follows: TGTGCCAGCAGCACCCATCGGACAGGGGGCGAGAACGAGCAGTACTTC.

In this sample, this clonotype turned up a few times. The chain has TRBV20-1 and TRBJ2-4; 7 bases map to TRBD1. The CDR3 runs to 14 residues. V lost 5 bases, J lost 2 bases, and 6 bases stayed unmatched. Looked up from germline, CDR1 is DFQATT and CDR2 is SNEGSKA (reference sequence). CDR3 in amino acids: CSAPMTGTKNIQYF. The CDR3, as DNA: TGCAGTGCTCCAATGACAGGGACCAAAAACATTCAGTACTTC.

Only a few counts were recorded for this clonotype. DNA of the CDR3: TGCAGTGCTAGAGATTCGCAGGGGGCGAGGGAGACCCAGTACTTC. Translation: CSARDSQGARETQYF. The chain uses TRBV20-1 and TRBJ2-5; 8 bases are shared with TRBD1. There are 15 residues in the CDR3. CDR1 and CDR2 from the germline V gene are DFQATT and SNEGSKA (reference sequence). The V and J ends lost 0 bases and 5 bases, in that order; junction bases with no gene match: 8.

In its sample, this clonotype was seen a few times. The gene calls are TRBV6-5 and TRBJ2-7; D is unresolved. There are 14 residues in the CDR3. Germline CDR1 MNHEY, CDR2 SVGAGI. Deletions cut 4 bases from V and 0 bases from J, with 10 bases between. CDR3 nucleotides: TGTGCCAGCAGTTCCTTTGCAAGCTCCTACGAGCAGTACTTC. Encoded protein: CASSSFASSYEQYF.

V gene TRBV5-6 combines with J gene TRBJ2-3; the D gene is possibly TRBD2 (6 bases). This CDR3 contains 16 residues. The germline V gene encodes CDR1 SGHDT and CDR2 YYEEEE. V was trimmed by 1 base and J by 2 bases, leaving 14 bases between them. CDR3 sequence reads: CASSLQGLRTTDTQYF. For the CDR3, the DNA is TGTGCCAGCAGCTTGCAGGGACTCAGGACCACAGATACGCAGTATTTT.